The 24 T cell receptor beta chains given below trace back to one sample, sequenced in a study of blood T cell repertoires in COVID-19. TCRdb keeps only in-frame clones here, not all; method: immunoSEQ multiplex PCR. The profile covers over 200,000 clones, with roughly 90% appearing a single time and more than 0.7% taken by the ten largest. The sequencing sample was made of peripheral blood. The receptors come from a man between 60 and 70 years old with COVID-19, enrolled during active disease.

This chain links TRBV27 with TRBJ2-7; unclear D gene. V was cut by 5 bases and J by 6 bases, with 17 bases left in between. Germline V gene sequence: CDR1 MNHEY, CDR2 SMNVEV (reference sequence). This CDR3 contains 14 residues. CDR3 loop: CASSPSSLGLEQYF. CDR3 sequence (DNA): TGTGCCAGCAGTCCTTCCAGCCTAGGCCTCGAGCAGTACTTC.

The chain couples TRBV2 to TRBJ2-2, with D possibly TRBD2 on 6 matching bases. Germline V gives CDR1 SNHLY, CDR2 FYNNEI. V lost 6 bases and J lost 3, with 20 bases in between. The CDR3 has 17 residues. CDR3 loop: CASRGGSGPADTGELFF. CDR3 DNA sequence: TGTGCCAGCAGGGGGGGTAGCGGCCCTGCGGACACCGGGGAGCTGTTTTTT.

The table lists this clone with a count of one. The chain recombines TRBV24-1 with TRBJ2-2, with 8 bases fitting TRBD2. Germline values: CDR1 KGHDR, CDR2 SFDVKD. The CDR3 is 18 amino acids. V shed 6 bases, J shed 5 bases, and the junction held 16 bases outside the gene matches. The CDR3 spells CATSLWGVRGDLTGELFF. CDR3 DNA: TGTGCCACCAGTCTCTGGGGGGTGCGGGGGGATCTTACCGGGGAGCTGTTTTTT.

V usage is TRBV9 and J usage is TRBJ2-5, with 7 nucleotides matching TRBD2. Trimming cost V 0 bases and J 7 bases; bases outside gene matches: 6. Germline V lookup: CDR1 SGDLS, CDR2 YYNGEE. CDR3 length equals 14 residues. The CDR3 sequence: CASSVGSGVGTQYF. CDR3 DNA: TGTGCCAGCAGCGTAGGAAGCGGGGTAGGGACCCAGTACTTC.

The chain couples TRBV16 to TRBJ1-2, with a possible D match to TRBD1 (6 bases). The CDR3 covers 14 residues. Trimming took off 0 bases at V and 8 bases at J, with 13 bases between the two ends. Germline CDR1 reads KGHSY; CDR2 reads FQNENV. This CDR3 reads CASSQSGAFGGYTF. In DNA, the CDR3 is TGTGCCAGCAGCCAATCGGGGGCTTTTGGAGGCTACACCTTC.

The J gene is TRBJ2-3, the V gene TRBV7-9, with 10 bases fitting TRBD2. CDR3 length: 17 amino acids. Germline V gives CDR1 SEHNR, CDR2 FQNEAQ (reference sequence). Trimming removed 6 bases from V and 1 base from J; junction bases left unmatched: 10. CDR3 loop: CASSRLAGTSGTDTQYF. CDR3 nucleotide sequence: TGTGCCAGCAGTCGACTCGCCGGGACTAGCGGCACAGATACGCAGTATTTT.

The chain links TRBV18 to TRBJ2-7; D unresolved. Germline assignment: CDR1 KGHSH and CDR2 LQKENI. The V and J ends lost 1 base and 5 bases respectively, with 12 bases between them. The CDR3 length is 14 residues. The CDR3 here is CASSPLPAVHEQYF. CDR3 nucleotide sequence: TGTGCCAGCTCACCACTCCCTGCAGTCCACGAGCAGTACTTC.

CDR3 sequence reads: CASSLGGQADSPLHF. The DNA of the CDR3 is TGTGCCAGCAGCTTGGGGGGACAGGCCGATTCACCCCTCCACTTT. The V call is TRBV5-4, the J call TRBJ1-6; 8 bases match TRBD1. The V gene end was trimmed by 0 bases and the J gene end by 8 bases; junction bases not matched to a gene: 4. CDR3 length: 15 amino acids. Germline V gene sequence: CDR1 SGHNT, CDR2 YYREEE (reference sequence). Combining the CDR3 with reference TRBV5-4 and TRBJ1-6 gives the whole variable domain ETGVTQSPTHLIKTRGQQVTLRCSSQSGHNTVSWYQQALGQGPQFIFQYYREEENGRGNFPPRFSGLQFPNYSSELNVNALELDDSALYLCASSLGGQADSPLHFGNGTRLTVT.

This chain connects TRBV14 to TRBJ2-7; 9 nucleotides line up with TRBD2. CDR1 SGHDN and CDR2 FVKESK come from the germline V gene. CDR3 size: 15 residues. V gave up 4 bases and J gave up 6 bases; unmatched junction bases: 10. The CDR3 nucleotides are TGTGCCAGCAGCCGCCGGACTAGCGCAGCCTCCGAGCAGTACTTC. Translated: CASSRRTSAASEQYF.

J is TRBJ2-1 and V is TRBV29-1; 7 bases are a match to TRBD1. The CDR3 contains 14 residues. Germline V CDR1 and CDR2: SQVTM, ANQGSEA. The junction had 6 bases not matched to a gene; V was cut back by 7 bases and J by 0 bases. The DNA for the CDR3 is TGCAGCGCTCCACAGGGGAGCTCCTACAATGAGCAGTTCTTC. This encodes CSAPQGSSYNEQFF.

Only a few counts were recorded for this clone. The chain links TRBV19 to TRBJ2-1; 10 nucleotides agree with TRBD2. The ends lost 5 bases at V and 0 bases at J; junction bases unmatched: 16. CDR1 LNHDA and CDR2 SQIVND come from the germline V gene (reference sequence). The CDR3 length is 20 residues. CDR3 nucleotides: TGTGCCAGTAGTTTAAGCGGGACTAGCGCATATTGGAGCTCCTACAATGAGCAGTTCTTC. Its protein is CASSLSGTSAYWSSYNEQFF.

This clone was found once. The rearrangement links TRBV4-3 to TRBJ2-7, with no clear D. This CDR3 region has 14 residues. Trimming removed 2 bases from V and 0 bases from J, with 8 bases in between. Germline V gives CDR1 LGHNA, CDR2 YSLEER. CDR3 sequence (DNA): TGCGCCAGCAGCCAAAAAGCACTCTCCTACGAGCAGTACTTC. The encoded protein is CASSQKALSYEQYF.

This clone has just one count. The rearrangement uses TRBV7-6 and TRBJ1-3; TRBD1 matches at 8 bases. Germline loops: CDR1 SGHVS, CDR2 FNYEAQ. V gave up 1 base and J gave up 0 bases; unmatched junction bases: 2. This CDR3 has 16 residues. This CDR3 reads CASSLGTGGSGNTIYF. The CDR3 coding sequence is TGTGCCAGCAGCTTAGGCACAGGGGGCTCTGGAAACACCATATATTTT.

The genes are TRBV18 and TRBJ2-3; 7 bases match TRBD1. The CDR3 runs to 21 residues. From germline, CDR1 is KGHSH and CDR2 LQKENI. J gave up 1 base and V 3 bases, and 22 bases lay outside the gene matches. In DNA, the CDR3 is TGTGCCAGCTCACCTAGCCCTCCGGGACAGCCCTCAGTCAGCGGCACAGATACGCAGTATTTT. This sequence encodes CASSPSPPGQPSVSGTDTQYF.

The V and J genes are TRBV12-3 or TRBV12-4 and TRBJ1-2, with D unresolved. Trimming took 8 bases from V and 8 from J, leaving 18 bases between them. The CDR3 runs to 13 residues. The DNA of the CDR3 is TGTGCCAGCTGCTTCGGTCTCTCCGTAGGCTACACCTTC. This sequence encodes CASCFGLSVGYTF.

This chain links TRBV18 with TRBJ2-2; D possibly corresponds to TRBD1 (6 bases). The CDR3 contains 16 residues. CDR1 and CDR2 (germline): KGHSH, LQKENI. The V end lost 3 bases, the J end lost 0 bases, and 11 bases lay between the germline ends. The CDR3 is CASSPWGQANTGELFF. CDR3 coding DNA: TGTGCCAGCTCACCCTGGGGACAAGCGAACACCGGGGAGCTGTTTTTT.

The chain links TRBV10-1 to TRBJ2-5; tentatively, D is TRBD2 (6 bases). V shed 2 bases and J shed 4 bases, with 11 bases lying between them. This CDR3 contains 14 residues. Germline CDR1 reads WNHNN; CDR2 reads SYGVQD (reference sequence). CDR3: CASSERGGGETQYF. CDR3 DNA: TGCGCCAGCAGTGAGCGGGGAGGAGGAGAGACCCAGTACTTC.

The genes are TRBV30 and TRBJ1-5; D call uncertain. Germline loops: CDR1 GTSNPN, CDR2 SVGIG (reference sequence). The CDR3 contains 11 residues. With 4 bases removed from V and 4 bases from J, the gap between germline ends came to 5 bases. The DNA for the CDR3 is TGTGCCTGGACAGTAAATCAGCCCCAGCATTTT. It encodes CAWTVNQPQHF.

This chain joins TRBV3-1 (or the pseudogene TRBV3-2) and TRBJ2-3; 10 bases agree with TRBD2. J gave up 0 bases and V 3 bases, and 12 bases lay outside the gene matches. In germline, CDR1 is LGHDT, CDR2 YNNKEL (reference sequence). This CDR3 spans 19 amino acids. DNA of the CDR3: TGTGCCAGCAGCCATTCGGCTCAGCGGGAGGGCACTAGCACAGATACGCAGTATTTT. As protein: CASSHSAQREGTSTDTQYF.

The V call is TRBV28, the J call TRBJ2-1; 9 bases are shared with TRBD2. Germline values: CDR1 MDHEN, CDR2 SYDVKM. After removal of 6 bases from V and 4 bases from J, the junction contained 10 bases not matched to a gene. The CDR3 totals 16 residues. CDR3 sequence (DNA): TGTGCCAGCAGCCAGGCAATAGCGGGAGCGTACAATGAGCAGTTCTTC. Amino acids: CASSQAIAGAYNEQFF.

This clone occurred once. The chain joins TRBV25-1 to TRBJ2-7; 8 bases map to TRBD1. Germline CDR1 and CDR2: MGHDK and SYGVNS. CDR3 length: 15 amino acids. Trimming took 3 bases from V and 3 from J; bases not matched to a gene: 7. CDR3 coding DNA: TGTGCCAGCAGTGATCGGACGGGGACAGGCTACGAGCAGTACTTC. Its protein is CASSDRTGTGYEQYF.

J is TRBJ1-5 and V is TRBV7-8, with a weak D call TRBD1 (5 bases). Germline V gene data show CDR1 as SGHVS and CDR2 as FQNEAQ. The V end lost 5 bases, the J end lost 3 bases, and 14 bases lay between the germline ends. This CDR3 is built from 15 residues. Here the CDR3 DNA reads TGTGCCAGCAGCGTTTCCGGGACTACCAATCAGCCCCAGCATTTT. Protein: CASSVSGTTNQPQHF.

This chain uses TRBV2 with TRBJ2-7, with a possible D match to TRBD2 (6 bases). The CDR3 runs 13 residues. Germline lookup yields CDR1 SNHLY and CDR2 FYNNEI. The ends were cut back, 8 bases at V and 4 bases at J, with 15 bases in the middle. CDR3 sequence reads: CASQQEEGYEQYF. In nucleotides, the CDR3 is TGTGCCAGCCAGCAGGAGGAGGGATACGAGCAGTACTTC.

The genes are TRBV28 and TRBJ2-7; 7 bases are a match to TRBD2. The CDR3 totals 14 residues. Germline assignment: CDR1 MDHEN and CDR2 SYDVKM. The trim removed 7 bases at V and 1 base at J, leaving 7 bases unmatched. CDR3 DNA sequence: TGTGCCAGCACGCGATCGGGGGGATCCTACGAGCAGTACTTC. It yields the protein CASTRSGGSYEQYF.